This TCR beta chain was recovered during a study of vaccination and CD4 T cells after COVID-19. Overall study: Six males and four females constituted the convalescent cohort, two of whom were Hispanic. Drawing of post-COVID samples took place a median roughly 92 days after diagnosis (range 35 to 161).

Cultured CD4+ T-cell DNA underwent Oncomine TCR Beta short-read sequencing. TCRdb recomputed calls from the PCR reads with MiXCR, one row per CDR3 protein. The data hold around 25,000 distinct CDR3 sequences, with about 54% observed a single time. Treatment noted: approximately 10-day PBMC culture with coronavirus spike peptide pools or control peptides (ViraFEST assay). First, ViraFEST expanded antigen-specific T cells with peptide pools, and next it sequenced the TCRs. Per germline, CDR1 DFQATT and CDR2 SNEGSKA (reference sequence). Trimming at V came to 6 bases and at J to 3 bases, leaving 17 bases not matched to a gene. This CDR3 has 17 residues. Note on this clonotype: What it recognizes is unknown.

Sequenced sample: CD4+ T cells from blood, cultured in vitro. The chain couples TRBV20-1 to TRBJ1-1; 9 bases agree with TRBD1. The sequence was collected from a human donor who had recovered from COVID-19. The CDR3 coding sequence is TGCAGTGCCAATTCGGCCGGGACAGGGTTTTTCTACACTGAAGCTTTCTTT. Translated, it gives CSANSAGTGFFYTEAFF.